The clone carrying this TCR beta chain showed up just a few times. Antigen specificity is unknown. Primers included in the PCR were 60 Vbeta and 13 Jbeta primers. Measured with immunoSEQ multiplex PCR; TCRdb has only the in-frame clones, and not every one. This sample yields under 200,000 clones, of which over 70% are seen a single time; over 3.5% belongs to the top ten. The data are from a study of cytomegalovirus exposure and HLA in healthy donors. Regarding the study as a whole: There were several of the most significant clusters that appeared linked to common viral pathogens in a later analysis.

V trimming: 4 bases; J trimming: 5 bases; junction bases outside the gene matches: 12. The CDR3 has 16 amino acids. Germline assignment: CDR1 SGHDT and CDR2 YYEEEE. Sequenced material: PBMCs. The chain combines TRBV5-6 with TRBJ1-1; 9 bases map to TRBD1. This TCR was sampled from a man aged 50-59 years in good health and CMV-seronegative. In DNA form, the CDR3 reads TGTGCCAGCAGCCGGCATCCGGGACAGGGTCTGACTGAAGCTTTCTTT. It encodes CASSRHPGQGLTEAFF. The full variable domain, its missing parts supplied by reference TRBV5-6 and TRBJ1-1, is DAGVTQSPTHLIKTRGQQVTLRCSPKSGHDTVSWYQQALGQGPQFIFQYYEEEERQRGNFPDRFSGHQFPNYSSELNVNALLLGDSALYLCASSRHPGQGLTEAFFGQGTRLTVV.